This T cell receptor (beta chain) was sequenced during a study of T cells expressing NK-cell markers. Looking at the study overall: There were seven HCMV-seropositive donors and one seronegative donor among the eight sequenced.

TCRdb re-called the 5' RACE reads; every CDR3 protein appears as one record, without DNA. The table lists 500,000 to 700,000 distinct CDR3 sequences. Looked up from germline, CDR1 is ENHRY and CDR2 is SYGVKD. The CDR3 length is 14 residues. This receptor was taken from a young man in good health. This sequence joins TRBV10-3 and TRBJ1-6; the TCRdb call, TRBD1, lacks DNA for checking. Sequencing was performed on blood T cells: a sorted CD56 or NKG2C T cell subset, CD4+ or CD8+ T cells, or bulk PBMC T cells (not recorded which). CDR3 region: CAIRTGQMNSPLHF.